This entry is about one TCR beta chain. Its antigen is still unknown. Mismatch with germline at one junction end may stem from a read error. Libraries were prepared by immunoSEQ multiplex PCR; TCRdb keeps only in-frame clonotypes and omits some of them. The data contain about 120,000 clones, 68% of them seen just once; the ten biggest clones take up 24%. This entry comes from a study of shared clonotypes between healthy human individuals. Study-wide points: Sample collection involved blood only; tissue repertoires are likely different.

Germline assignment: CDR1 SGHNT and CDR2 YYREEE (reference sequence). The CDR3 contains 15 residues. The TCR was taken from a woman under 40 in good health. Sequencing input: memory CD8+ T cells sorted from blood. Subset of the sample: CD45RO+ cells pooled with CCR7-negative TemRA cells. V and J are TRBV5-4 and TRBJ1-4, with D perhaps matching TRBD1 (5 bases). CDR3 amino acids: CASSQDRQGHEKLFF. CDR3 nucleotides: TGCGCCAGCAGCCAAGATCGGCAGGGCCATGAAAAACTGTTTTTT.